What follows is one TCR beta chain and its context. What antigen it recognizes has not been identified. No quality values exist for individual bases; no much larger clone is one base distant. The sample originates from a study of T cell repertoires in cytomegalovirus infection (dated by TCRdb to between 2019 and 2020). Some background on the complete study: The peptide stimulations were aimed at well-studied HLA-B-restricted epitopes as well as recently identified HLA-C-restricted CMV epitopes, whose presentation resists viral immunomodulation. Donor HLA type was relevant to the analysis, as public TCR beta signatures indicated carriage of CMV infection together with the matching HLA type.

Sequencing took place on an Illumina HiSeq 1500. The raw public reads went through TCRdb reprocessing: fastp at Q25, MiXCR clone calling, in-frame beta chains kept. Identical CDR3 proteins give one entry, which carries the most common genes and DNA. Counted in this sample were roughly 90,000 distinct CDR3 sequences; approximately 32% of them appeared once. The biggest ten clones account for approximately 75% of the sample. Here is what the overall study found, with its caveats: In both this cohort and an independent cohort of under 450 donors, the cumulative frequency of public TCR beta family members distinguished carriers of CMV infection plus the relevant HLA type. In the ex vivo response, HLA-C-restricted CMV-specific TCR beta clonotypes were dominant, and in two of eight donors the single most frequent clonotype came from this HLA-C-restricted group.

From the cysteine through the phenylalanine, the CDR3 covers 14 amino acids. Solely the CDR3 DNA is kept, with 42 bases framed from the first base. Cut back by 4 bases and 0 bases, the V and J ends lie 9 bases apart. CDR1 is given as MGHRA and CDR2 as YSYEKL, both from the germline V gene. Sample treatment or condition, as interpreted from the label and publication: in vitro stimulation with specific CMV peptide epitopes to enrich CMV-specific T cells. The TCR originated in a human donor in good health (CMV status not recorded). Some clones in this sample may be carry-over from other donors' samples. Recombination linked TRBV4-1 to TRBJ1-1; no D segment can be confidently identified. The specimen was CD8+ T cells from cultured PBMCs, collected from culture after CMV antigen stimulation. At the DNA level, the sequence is TGCGCCAGCAGCCTCCGGTCCCTGAACACTGAAGCTTTCTTT. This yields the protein CASSLRSLNTEAFF.